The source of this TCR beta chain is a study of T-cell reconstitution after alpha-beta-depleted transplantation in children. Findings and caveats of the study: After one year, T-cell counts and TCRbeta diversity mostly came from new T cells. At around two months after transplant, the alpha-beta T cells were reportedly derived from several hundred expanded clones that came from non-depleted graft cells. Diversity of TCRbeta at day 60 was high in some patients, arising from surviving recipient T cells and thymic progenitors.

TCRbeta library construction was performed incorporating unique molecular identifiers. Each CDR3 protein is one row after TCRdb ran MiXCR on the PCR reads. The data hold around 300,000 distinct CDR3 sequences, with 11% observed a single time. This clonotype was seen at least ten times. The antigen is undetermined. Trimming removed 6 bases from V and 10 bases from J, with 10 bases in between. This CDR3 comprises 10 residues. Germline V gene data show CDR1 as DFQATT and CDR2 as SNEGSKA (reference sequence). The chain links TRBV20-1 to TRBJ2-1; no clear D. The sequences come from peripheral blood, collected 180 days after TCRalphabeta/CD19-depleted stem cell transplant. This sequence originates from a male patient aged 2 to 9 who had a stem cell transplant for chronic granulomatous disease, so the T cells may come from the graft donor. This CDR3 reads CSANDGEQFF. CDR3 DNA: TGCAGTGCCAATGACGGAGAGCAGTTCTTC.